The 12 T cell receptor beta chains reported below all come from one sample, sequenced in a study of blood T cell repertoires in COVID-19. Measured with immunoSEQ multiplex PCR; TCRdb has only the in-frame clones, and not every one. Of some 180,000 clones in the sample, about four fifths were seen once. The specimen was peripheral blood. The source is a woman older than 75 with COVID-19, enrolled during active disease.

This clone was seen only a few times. The CDR3 loop is CASSHKQGDLNTEAFF. CDR3 sequence (DNA): TGTGCCAGCAGTCACAAACAGGGGGACTTGAACACTGAAGCTTTCTTT. The chain recombines TRBV27 with TRBJ1-1; 8 nucleotides match TRBD1. Germline CDR1 MNHEY, CDR2 SMNVEV (reference sequence). With V trimmed by 5 bases and J by 0 bases, 8 bases remained unmatched. The CDR3 contains 16 residues.

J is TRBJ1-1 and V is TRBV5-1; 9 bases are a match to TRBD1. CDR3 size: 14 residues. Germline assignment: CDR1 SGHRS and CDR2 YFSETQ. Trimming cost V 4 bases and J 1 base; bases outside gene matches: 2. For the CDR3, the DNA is TGCGCCAGCAGCGTGGACAGGGGGAACACTGAAGCTTTCTTT. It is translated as CASSVDRGNTEAFF.

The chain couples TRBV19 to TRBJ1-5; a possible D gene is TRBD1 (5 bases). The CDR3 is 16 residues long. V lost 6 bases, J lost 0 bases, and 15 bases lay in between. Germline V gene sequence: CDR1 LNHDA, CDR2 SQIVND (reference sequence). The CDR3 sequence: CASSPRGLYSNQPQHF. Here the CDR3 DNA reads TGTGCCAGTAGCCCCCGGGGACTTTATAGCAATCAGCCCCAGCATTTT.

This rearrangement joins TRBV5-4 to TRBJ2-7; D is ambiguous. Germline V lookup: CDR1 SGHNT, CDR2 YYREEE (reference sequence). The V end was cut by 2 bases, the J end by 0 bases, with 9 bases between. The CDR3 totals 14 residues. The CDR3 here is CASSFSVSSYEQYF. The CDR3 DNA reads TGTGCCAGCAGCTTCAGCGTGAGCTCCTACGAGCAGTACTTC.

CDR3 sequence: CASSRTDSTGELFF. The CDR3 DNA sequence: TGTGCCAGCAGCCGGACAGACTCCACCGGGGAGCTGTTTTTT. The rearrangement joins TRBV7-9 to TRBJ2-2, with D maybe TRBD1 (6 bases). The V gene lost 5 bases and the J gene lost 4 bases, with 11 bases spanning the gap. Germline V CDR1 and CDR2: SEHNR, FQNEAQ (reference sequence). The CDR3 runs 14 residues. Full variable domain (rest looked up from reference TRBV7-9 and TRBJ2-2): DTGVSQNPRHKITKRGQNVTFRCDPISEHNRLYWYRQTLGQGPEFLTYFQNEAQLEKSRLLSDRFSAERPKGSFSTLEIQRTEQGDSAMYLCASSRTDSTGELFFGEGSRLTVL.

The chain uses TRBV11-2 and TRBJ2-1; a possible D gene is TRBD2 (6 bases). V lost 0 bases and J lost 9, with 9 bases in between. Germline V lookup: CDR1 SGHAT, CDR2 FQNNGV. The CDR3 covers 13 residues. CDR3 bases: TGTGCCAGCAGCTTAGATCGGGGGACTGAGCAGTTCTTC. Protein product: CASSLDRGTEQFF.

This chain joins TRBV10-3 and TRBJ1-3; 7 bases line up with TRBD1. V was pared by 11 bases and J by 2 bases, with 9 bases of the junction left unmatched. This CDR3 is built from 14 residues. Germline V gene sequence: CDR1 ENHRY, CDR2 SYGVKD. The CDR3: CAVQLQGPGNTIYF. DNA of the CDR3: TGTGCCGTACAGTTACAGGGGCCTGGAAACACCATATATTTT.

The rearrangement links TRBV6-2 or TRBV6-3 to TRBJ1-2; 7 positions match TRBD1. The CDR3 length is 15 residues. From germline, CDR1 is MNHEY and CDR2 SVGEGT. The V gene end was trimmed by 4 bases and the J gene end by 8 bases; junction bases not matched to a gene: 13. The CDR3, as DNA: TGTGCCAGCAGTTTACCACCCGACAGGGATAACGGCTACACCTTC. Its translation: CASSLPPDRDNGYTF.

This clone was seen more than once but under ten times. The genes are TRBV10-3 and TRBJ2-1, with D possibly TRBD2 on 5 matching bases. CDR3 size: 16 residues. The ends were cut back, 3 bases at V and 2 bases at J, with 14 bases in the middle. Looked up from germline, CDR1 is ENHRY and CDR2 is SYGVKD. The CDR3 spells CAISDRVGVTYNEQFF. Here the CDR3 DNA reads TGTGCCATCAGTGACCGTGTCGGGGTGACCTACAATGAGCAGTTCTTC.

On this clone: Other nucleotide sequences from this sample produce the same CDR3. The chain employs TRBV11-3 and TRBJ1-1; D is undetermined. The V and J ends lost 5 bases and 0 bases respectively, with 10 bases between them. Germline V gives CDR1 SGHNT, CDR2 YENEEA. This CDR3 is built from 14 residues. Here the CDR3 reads CASSLGGLNTEAFF. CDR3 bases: TGTGCCAGCAGCCTCGGAGGTCTGAACACTGAAGCTTTCTTT.

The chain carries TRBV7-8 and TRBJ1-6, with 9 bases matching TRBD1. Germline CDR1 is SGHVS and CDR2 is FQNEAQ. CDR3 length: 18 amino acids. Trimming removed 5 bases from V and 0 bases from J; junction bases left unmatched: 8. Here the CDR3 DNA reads TGTGCCAGCAGCCCGAGGACAGGGGCGAGCTCCTATAATTCACCCCTCCACTTT. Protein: CASSPRTGASSYNSPLHF.

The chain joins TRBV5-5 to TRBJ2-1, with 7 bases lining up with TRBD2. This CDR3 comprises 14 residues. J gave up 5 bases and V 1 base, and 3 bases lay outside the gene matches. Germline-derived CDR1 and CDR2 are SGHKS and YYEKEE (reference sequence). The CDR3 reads CASSLRDYHNEQFF. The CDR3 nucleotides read TGTGCCAGCAGCTTGAGGGACTACCACAATGAGCAGTTCTTC.